This TCR beta chain was found in a study of siplizumab effects on memory and regulatory T cells. The V gene lost 3 bases and the J gene lost 0 bases, with 11 bases spanning the gap. The germline CDR1 and CDR2 sequences are LNHDA and SQIVND (reference sequence). CDR3 size: 15 residues. Each sample contributed 75,000 to 100,000 TCR templates to the assay. This table comes from immunoSEQ multiplex PCR, and its TCRdb copy is limited to in-frame clones, with some not included. In the table there are about 50,000 clones, about 93% of which are singletons. The clonotype originates from a human donor in good health. The chain has TRBV19 and TRBJ1-2, with D unresolved. Sequenced input: CD8+ T cells sorted from blood. This chain's CDR3 is CASSIRRMTNYGYTF. The CDR3 DNA reads TGTGCCAGTAGTATTAGACGAATGACTAACTATGGCTACACCTTC.